The 2 T cell receptor beta chains reported below all come from one sample, sequenced in a study of CD8 T cells in Susac syndrome. Random hexamers primed reverse transcription of about 0.45 to 1 ug RNA. Using its own MiXCR run on the immunoSEQ multiplex PCR reads, TCRdb lists one record per CDR3 protein. Of roughly 150,000 distinct CDR3 sequences listed, nearly 97% were seen once; the top ten hold roughly 0.16%. The sequenced material came from CD8+ T cells from PBMCs. The origin of the receptors is a human donor with multiple sclerosis.

The chain is built from TRBV27 and TRBJ1-2, with TRBD1 identical over 8 bases. V trimming: 4 bases; J trimming: 7 bases; junction bases outside the gene matches: 2. The CDR3 contains 12 residues. Germline V gene sequence: CDR1 MNHEY, CDR2 SMNVEV (reference sequence). CDR3 in DNA: TGTGCCAGCAGTTACACAGGGGGTGGCTACACCTTC. Amino acid sequence: CASSYTGGGYTF.

A remark on this clonotype: No conserved phenylalanine or tryptophan ends this CDR3, so it is likely a read error. This chain connects TRBV7-2 to TRBJ2-5; possible D gene TRBD1, 6 bases. The CDR3 sequence is 14 residues long. Trimming pared 5 bases from V and 1 base from J, leaving 11 bases between. Germline V CDR1 and CDR2: SGHTA, FQGNSA. Written as DNA, the CDR3 is TGTGCCAGCAGCCCGGACAGTCTCCAAGAGACCCAGTACCTC. Encoded protein: CASSPDSLQETQYL.